A single sample is the source of the 32 T cell receptor beta chains below, sequenced in a study of high-grade serous ovarian cancer treatment subgroups. Here immunoSEQ multiplex PCR was the method, and the copy in TCRdb shows in-frame clones only, minus some. The sample has over 8,500 clones, 80% to 90% seen once. The tumor samples were collected prior to definitive surgery or chemotherapy. The sequenced sample consisted of tumor tissue. The receptor set was obtained from a human donor with high-grade serous ovarian cancer.

With regard to this clone: Other DNA sequences in this specimen translate into the identical CDR3. This rearrangement joins TRBV7-2 to TRBJ2-4; 7 bases are shared with TRBD1. This CDR3 region has 15 residues. J lost 5 bases, V lost 5 bases, and 9 bases had no gene match. The germline CDR1 and CDR2 sequences are SGHTA and FQGNSA. The CDR3 DNA follows: TGTGCCAGCAGCACCACCGGACAGGTCCAAAACATTCAGTACTTC. This encodes CASSTTGQVQNIQYF.

The chain is built from TRBV6-1 and TRBJ2-5; D not resolved. The V gene lost 5 bases and the J gene lost 4 bases, with 11 bases spanning the gap. There are 13 residues in the CDR3. Germline loops: CDR1 MNHNS, CDR2 SASEGT. The CDR3 region is CASSPGRGETQYF. The CDR3, as DNA: TGTGCCAGCAGTCCAGGCAGAGGAGAGACCCAGTACTTC.

The J gene is TRBJ2-7, the V gene TRBV27; 7 bases are shared with TRBD1. After removal of 4 bases from V and 4 bases from J, the junction contained 10 bases not matched to a gene. CDR3 length: 15 amino acids. Looked up from germline, CDR1 is MNHEY and CDR2 is SMNVEV (reference sequence). The DNA of the CDR3 is TGTGCCAGCAGTTCGGAAGGGGGCTTCGGTTACGAGCAGTACTTC. This codes for CASSSEGGFGYEQYF.

The gene calls are TRBV6-1 and TRBJ1-1; no reliable D call. The CDR3 contains 15 residues. The germline V gene has CDR1 MNHNS and CDR2 SASEGT. Trimming removed 1 base at V and 0 bases at J, with 9 bases between. The chain's CDR3 is CASSEGENMNTEAFF. In nucleotides, the CDR3 is TGTGCCAGCAGTGAAGGGGAGAACATGAACACTGAAGCTTTCTTT.

The chain has TRBV15 and TRBJ2-3; 8 nucleotides line up with TRBD2. CDR1 is LNHNV, CDR2 YYDKDF, per germline (reference sequence). V shed 0 bases, J shed 0 bases, and the junction held 5 bases outside the gene matches. The CDR3 length is 17 residues. In DNA, the CDR3 is TGTGCCACCAGCAGAGATCTTGCTAGCGGGAGCACAGATACGCAGTATTTT. This sequence encodes CATSRDLASGSTDTQYF.

The genes are TRBV6-1 and TRBJ2-7, with a possible D match to TRBD1 (6 bases). V dropped 2 bases and J dropped 3 bases, with 14 bases sitting between them. Germline V gives CDR1 MNHNS, CDR2 SASEGT. CDR3 length: 15 residues. The CDR3 loop reads CASSEIRQVYYEQYF. CDR3 coding DNA: TGTGCCAGCAGTGAAATTAGACAGGTGTACTACGAGCAGTACTTC.

The chain employs TRBV19 and TRBJ1-3; D gene ambiguous. Germline V gene sequence: CDR1 LNHDA, CDR2 SQIVND (reference sequence). This CDR3 is 16 amino acids long. V shed 5 bases and J shed 4 bases, with 18 bases lying between them. The CDR3 coding sequence is TGTGCCAGTAGTGATACCGGGCCCGGAGCGGGAAACACCATATATTTT. Residues: CASSDTGPGAGNTIYF.

The rearrangement uses TRBV11-2 and TRBJ2-7; a weak D match, TRBD1 (5 bases). This CDR3 is built from 12 residues. Trimming removed 5 bases from V and 6 bases from J, with 11 bases in between. In germline, CDR1 is SGHAT, CDR2 FQNNGV. The CDR3 region has the DNA TGTGCCAGCAGCCGCCAGGGCTCCGAGCAGTACTTC. Translated, it gives CASSRQGSEQYF.

The rearrangement uses TRBV6-1 and TRBJ2-7, with D perhaps matching TRBD2 (6 bases). Trimming shortened V by 5 bases and J by 6 bases, and 17 bases separated the two germline ends. CDR1 MNHNS and CDR2 SASEGT come from the germline V gene. The CDR3 is made up of 14 amino acids. The chain's CDR3 is CASSPREGRGEQYF. The CDR3 DNA reads as TGTGCCAGCAGTCCCCGCGAAGGGCGGGGCGAGCAGTACTTC.

The chain joins TRBV5-1 to TRBJ2-6; TRBD1 agrees at 8 bases. This CDR3 has 16 residues. Looked up from germline, CDR1 is SGHRS and CDR2 is YFSETQ. Trimming at V came to 1 base and at J to 2 bases, leaving 2 bases not matched to a gene. DNA for the CDR3: TGCGCCAGCAGCTTGACACAGGGGGCTGGGGCCAACGTCCTGACTTTC. Its translation is CASSLTQGAGANVLTF. Full variable domain (rest looked up from reference TRBV5-1 and TRBJ2-6): KAGVTQTPRYLIKTRGQQVTLSCSPISGHRSVSWYQQTPGQGLQFLFEYFSETQRNKGNFPGRFSGRQFSNSRSEMNVSTLELGDSALYLCASSLTQGAGANVLTFGAGSRLTVL.

The chain has TRBV5-1 and TRBJ2-3; D call uncertain. The germline V gene encodes CDR1 SGHRS and CDR2 YFSETQ. The V end lost 2 bases, the J end lost 0 bases, and 7 bases lay between the germline ends. The CDR3 contains 14 residues. CDR3: CASSFTASTDTQYF. The CDR3 nucleotides are TGCGCCAGCAGCTTCACTGCTAGCACAGATACGCAGTATTTT.

The rearrangement links TRBV7-2 to TRBJ2-7; TRBD2 is a possible D gene (6 bases). The CDR3 spans 13 residues. V was shortened by 2 bases and J by 3 bases, with 8 bases between the two germline ends. Germline values: CDR1 SGHTA, CDR2 FQGNSA. The CDR3 bases are TGTGCCAGCAGCTTAACTAGCTTCTACGAGCAGTACTTC. This codes for CASSLTSFYEQYF.

The chain employs TRBV12-5 and TRBJ2-7, with D unclear. Trimming cost V 6 bases and J 1 base, with 16 bases left between them. The germline V gene has CDR1 LGHNT and CDR2 FRNRAP. This CDR3 contains 15 residues. CDR3 protein: CASGRPRTDSYEQYF. CDR3 nucleotide sequence: TGTGCTAGTGGCAGACCGCGGACGGATTCCTACGAGCAGTACTTC.

The rearrangement uses TRBV28 and TRBJ2-7; 9 bases map to TRBD2. This CDR3 spans 14 amino acids. V was clipped by 5 bases and J by 2 bases; unmatched bases: 4. Germline values: CDR1 MDHEN, CDR2 SYDVKM. CDR3 in amino acids: CASSQLAGPYEQYF. CDR3 nucleotide sequence: TGTGCCAGCAGTCAACTAGCGGGCCCCTACGAGCAGTACTTC.

A word on this clone: The germline gene is not matched at one end of the junction; a read error may be the cause. The chain has TRBV5-4 and TRBJ2-1; D is undetermined. The CDR3 loop spans 16 amino acids. Per the germline V gene, CDR1 is SGHNT and CDR2 is YYREEE (reference sequence). CDR3 amino acids: CAGSPTPGGVYNEQFF. For the CDR3, the DNA is TGTGCCGGCAGCCCCACTCCCGGCGGAGTCTACAATGAGCAGTTCTTC.

The chain is built from TRBV19 and TRBJ1-5; TRBD1 matches 7 bases. This CDR3 has 14 amino acids. The V and J ends lost 6 bases and 0 bases, in that order; junction bases with no gene match: 2. Germline V CDR1 and CDR2: LNHDA, SQIVND (reference sequence). As DNA, the CDR3 is TGTGCCAGTAGCGGGACAGCTAGCAATCAGCCCCAGCATTTT. This sequence encodes CASSGTASNQPQHF.

The CDR3 nucleotides read TGTGCCAGCAGCTACTACGGCACGGGCGAGCAGTACTTC. Protein: CASSYYGTGEQYF. This chain links TRBV5-8 with TRBJ2-7; D is uncertain. This CDR3 contains 13 residues. V dropped 3 bases and J dropped 6 bases, with 13 bases sitting between them. Germline CDR1 SGHTS, CDR2 YDEGEE.

The CDR3 nucleotides are TGTGCCAGCAGCTTAGTATCCGGGACAGGGAACTATGGCTACACCTTC. It codes for CASSLVSGTGNYGYTF. The J gene is TRBJ1-2, the V gene TRBV7-2; TRBD1 aligns across 9 bases. Germline CDR1 and CDR2: SGHTA and FQGNSA. V lost 1 base and J lost 2; bases outside the gene matches: 5. The CDR3 has 16 residues.

V usage is TRBV28 and J usage is TRBJ1-5; D might be TRBD1 (6 bases). Trimming removed 2 bases from V and 0 bases from J, with 17 bases in between. CDR1 and CDR2 (germline): MDHEN, SYDVKM. CDR3 size: 18 residues. The CDR3 DNA reads as TGTGCCAGCAGTTTAAGTTGGGGGGCTCCCGATAGCAATCAGCCCCAGCATTTT. The encoded protein is CASSLSWGAPDSNQPQHF.

The chain recombines TRBV18 with TRBJ2-3; perhaps TRBD1 as D (6 bases). CDR3 length: 14 amino acids. The V gene lost 4 bases and the J gene lost 0 bases, with 8 bases spanning the gap. Germline assignment: CDR1 KGHSH and CDR2 LQKENI. CDR3 bases: TGTGCCAGCTCACGGACAGCCAGCACAGATACGCAGTATTTT. It specifies CASSRTASTDTQYF.

The chain combines TRBV11-2 with TRBJ2-7, with TRBD2 matching 7 bases. The CDR3 loop spans 15 amino acids. The trim removed 1 base at V and 4 bases at J, leaving 7 bases unmatched. Germline V lookup: CDR1 SGHAT, CDR2 FQNNGV. CDR3 amino acids: CASSLVVGLGYEQYF. The CDR3 DNA sequence: TGTGCCAGCAGCTTAGTGGTAGGACTAGGGTACGAGCAGTACTTC.

The chain joins TRBV18 to TRBJ2-7, with 8 positions matching TRBD2. Germline V lookup: CDR1 KGHSH, CDR2 LQKENI. Trimming at V came to 6 bases and at J to 6 bases, leaving 10 bases not matched to a gene. The CDR3 has 14 residues. The CDR3 here is CASSTSGKSGEQYF. CDR3 DNA: TGTGCCAGCTCTACTAGCGGCAAATCGGGCGAGCAGTACTTC.

This clone was counted only a few times. This chain uses TRBV5-1 with TRBJ1-4; possibly TRBD1 for D (6 bases). The V end was cut by 3 bases, the J end by 2 bases, with 14 bases between. The germline CDR1 and CDR2 sequences are SGHRS and YFSETQ. The CDR3 is 16 amino acids. CDR3 residues: CASSYLAGGTNEKLFF. The CDR3, as DNA: TGCGCCAGCAGCTACCTCGCGGGGGGCACTAATGAAAAACTGTTTTTT.

This chain joins TRBV7-2 and TRBJ2-5; 9 bases are shared with TRBD2. Losses at the gene ends were 1 base for V and 1 base for J; bases not matched to a gene: 7. Germline lookup yields CDR1 SGHTA and CDR2 FQGNSA. This CDR3 has 17 residues. CDR3 DNA sequence: TGTGCCAGCAGCTTAGGTGGTTTAGCGGGGGCCCAAGAGACCCAGTACTTC. Protein: CASSLGGLAGAQETQYF.

The chain combines TRBV13 with TRBJ2-3, with 7 bases matching TRBD2. Germline V gene sequence: CDR1 PRHDT, CDR2 FYEKMQ (reference sequence). The length of the CDR3 is 17 residues. Germline trimming cut 4 bases from V and 1 base from J; bases unmatched to any gene: 11. As DNA, the CDR3 is TGTGCCAGCAGCTCTTCCGTGGGGAGCGGGGGCACAGATACGCAGTATTTT. This translates into CASSSSVGSGGTDTQYF.

V is TRBV29-1 and J is TRBJ2-3, with D uncertain. Germline lookup yields CDR1 SQVTM and CDR2 ANQGSEA. The CDR3 extends over 13 amino acids. V shed 4 bases and J shed 5 bases, with 13 bases lying between them. The CDR3 sequence: CSVVRSQQDTQYF. Written as DNA, the CDR3 is TGCAGCGTTGTAAGGAGCCAACAAGATACGCAGTATTTT.

This chain links TRBV5-4 with TRBJ1-1; D may be TRBD1 (5 bases). The CDR3 consists of 13 residues. V was shortened by 4 bases and J by 5 bases, with 12 bases between the two germline ends. From germline, CDR1 is SGHNT and CDR2 YYREEE (reference sequence). CDR3 residues: CASSGRDPTEAFF. The CDR3, as DNA: TGTGCCAGCAGCGGGAGGGACCCTACTGAAGCTTTCTTT.

The genes are TRBV4-3 and TRBJ2-5, with a possible D match to TRBD1 (6 bases). The last part of the DNA fits TRBJ2-7 better; the J call may be wrong. The CDR3 length is 15 residues. Per the germline V gene, CDR1 is LGHNA and CDR2 is YSLEER. This chain's CDR3 is CASSQEQGITYEQYF. CDR3 sequence (DNA): TGCGCCAGCAGCCAAGAACAGGGAATTACCTACGAGCAGTACTTC.

The chain is built from TRBV28 and TRBJ1-1, with 8 bases that match TRBD1. The germline V gene encodes CDR1 MDHEN and CDR2 SYDVKM. The CDR3 consists of 13 residues. V gave up 11 bases and J gave up 1 base; unmatched junction bases: 6. This CDR3 is CAGKTGANTEAFF. The CDR3 nucleotides are TGTGCCGGGAAGACAGGGGCGAACACTGAAGCTTTCTTT.

The chain employs TRBV4-1 and TRBJ2-2, with D tentatively TRBD1 or TRBD2 (5 bases each). V was cut by 3 bases and J by 5 bases, with 10 bases left in between. In germline, CDR1 is MGHRA, CDR2 YSYEKL. This CDR3 comprises 14 residues. The CDR3 protein is CASSQRGTTGELFF. The CDR3 DNA sequence: TGCGCCAGCAGCCAGAGAGGGACGACCGGGGAGCTGTTTTTT.

The rearrangement links TRBV5-1 to TRBJ1-5; D unclear. V shed 2 bases and J shed 1 base, with 1 base lying between them. Germline CDR1 reads SGHRS; CDR2 reads YFSETQ. The CDR3 extends over 12 amino acids. CDR3 sequence: CASSLSNQPQHF. The CDR3 coding sequence is TGCGCCAGCAGCTTAAGCAATCAGCCCCAGCATTTT.

The chain couples TRBV21-1 to TRBJ1-3. TRBV21-1 is recorded as a pseudogene. The CDR3 sequence is 19 residues long. In nucleotides, the CDR3 is TGTGCCAGCAGCAAAGCGGGCCCACCTGAGTCTAGGTGGGGAAACACCATATATTTT. It translates to CASSKAGPPESRWGNTIYF.